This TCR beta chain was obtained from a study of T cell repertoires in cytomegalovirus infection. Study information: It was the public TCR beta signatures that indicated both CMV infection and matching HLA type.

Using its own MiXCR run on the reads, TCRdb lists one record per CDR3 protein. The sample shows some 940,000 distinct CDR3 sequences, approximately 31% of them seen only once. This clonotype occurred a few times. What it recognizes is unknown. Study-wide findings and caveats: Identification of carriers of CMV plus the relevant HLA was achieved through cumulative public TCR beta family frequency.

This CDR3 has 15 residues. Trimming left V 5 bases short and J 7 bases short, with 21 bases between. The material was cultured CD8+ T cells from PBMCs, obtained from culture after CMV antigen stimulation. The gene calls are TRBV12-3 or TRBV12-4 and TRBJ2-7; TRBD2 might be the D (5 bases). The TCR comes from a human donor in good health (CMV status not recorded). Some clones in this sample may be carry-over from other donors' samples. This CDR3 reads CASSPSPGLGDEQYF. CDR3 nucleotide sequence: TGTGCCAGCAGTCCTTCGCCTGGGCTCGGGGATGAGCAGTACTTC.